A single sample is the source of the 10 T cell receptor beta chains below, sequenced in a study of blood T cells in healthy people across ages. For the second PCR, which ran for roughly 7 to 11 cycles, a sample-barcoded 5' primer and a J-beta primer mix were used. MiXCR, applied by TCRdb to the 5' RACE reads, yields one record per CDR3 protein. The repertoire holds 1.5 million to 2 million distinct CDR3 sequences, with 49% as singletons. The sequenced sample consisted of blood. These receptors were collected from a woman between 40 and 55 years old in good health.

The sample holds a few counts of this clonotype. The V gene is TRBV20-1, the J gene TRBJ1-2; TRBD1 matches at 7 bases. The ends lost 3 bases at V and 0 bases at J; junction bases unmatched: 7. The CDR3 length is 15 residues. Germline loops: CDR1 DFQATT, CDR2 SNEGSKA (reference sequence). The CDR3 nucleotides read TGCAGTGCTAGGGGTCGGGACAGTACTAACTATGGCTACACCTTC. Its translation is CSARGRDSTNYGYTF.

The chain employs TRBV7-8 and TRBJ2-1; TRBD2 matches 11 bases. The CDR3 is 14 amino acids. Germline assignment: CDR1 SGHVS and CDR2 FQNEAQ. The J segment lost 8 bases and the V segment lost 8 bases, leaving 8 bases of the junction unmatched. CDR3 protein: CASGLAGGQDEQFF. The CDR3 DNA sequence: TGTGCCAGCGGATTAGCGGGAGGGCAGGATGAGCAGTTCTTC.

This clonotype showed up just a few times. J is TRBJ2-5 and V is TRBV4-1; 15 nucleotides agree with TRBD2. Unmatched junction bases numbered 5, after V lost 1 base and J lost 2 bases. CDR3 length equals 18 residues. The germline CDR1 and CDR2 sequences are MGHRA and YSYEKL. The CDR3 loop reads CASSQVGTSGGIQETQYF. The DNA for the CDR3 is TGCGCCAGCAGCCAAGTTGGGACTAGCGGGGGGATACAAGAGACCCAGTACTTC.

This clonotype was seen a few times. V usage is TRBV6-6 and J usage is TRBJ2-6, with a weak D call TRBD1 (5 bases). The CDR3 totals 11 residues. Germline lookup yields CDR1 MNHNY and CDR2 SVGAGI (reference sequence). V was trimmed by 6 bases and J by 12 bases, leaving 9 bases between them. CDR3 in DNA: TGTGCCAGCAGATCGACAGCCGTCCTGACTTTC. Protein: CASRSTAVLTF.

The CDR3, as DNA: TGTGCCAGCACCAAAGGGACAGCCTCCTACGAGCAGTACTTC. Translation gives CASTKGTASYEQYF. V usage is TRBV6-2 or TRBV6-3 and J usage is TRBJ2-7, with TRBD1 identical over 7 bases. The junction had 6 bases not matched to a gene; V was cut back by 7 bases and J by 0 bases. The CDR3 is made up of 14 amino acids. Germline V gene data show CDR1 as MNHEY and CDR2 as SVGEGT.

The chain links TRBV6-5 to TRBJ2-1; a possible D gene is TRBD1 (6 bases). The CDR3 is 15 amino acids. V was cut by 6 bases and J by 0 bases, with 12 bases left in between. Germline V lookup: CDR1 MNHEY, CDR2 SVGAGI. CDR3 sequence: CASRPDRSSYNEQFF. Here the CDR3 DNA reads TGTGCCAGCAGACCAGACAGGAGCTCCTACAATGAGCAGTTCTTC.

The chain employs TRBV7-9 and TRBJ2-3, with D maybe TRBD1 (6 bases). The germline CDR1 and CDR2 sequences are SEHNR and FQNEAQ (reference sequence). V lost 1 base and J 2 bases, leaving 16 bases between the germline ends. The CDR3 has 17 residues. CDR3 loop: CASSLGDRPPSTDTQYF. CDR3 in DNA: TGTGCCAGCAGCTTAGGAGACAGGCCACCTTCCACAGATACGCAGTATTTT. The variable domain in full, completed from reference TRBV7-9 and TRBJ2-3, reads DTGVSQNPRHKITKRGQNVTFRCDPISEHNRLYWYRQTLGQGPEFLTYFQNEAQLEKSRLLSDRFSAERPKGSFSTLEIQRTEQGDSAMYLCASSLGDRPPSTDTQYFGPGTRLTVL.

V is TRBV4-1 and J is TRBJ2-3, with 8 bases aligning to TRBD2. CDR1 and CDR2 (germline): MGHRA, YSYEKL. The CDR3 is 16 residues long. Unmatched junction bases numbered 5, after V lost 1 base and J lost 2 bases. CDR3 sequence reads: CASSQGLAGNTDTQYF. As DNA, the CDR3 is TGCGCCAGCAGCCAAGGTCTAGCGGGTAACACAGATACGCAGTATTTT.

This chain links TRBV7-6 with TRBJ2-1; a weak D match, TRBD2 (5 bases). Germline CDR1 is SGHVS and CDR2 is FNYEAQ. This CDR3 is 13 amino acids long. Trimming took off 5 bases at V and 7 bases at J, with 12 bases between the two ends. The CDR3 nucleotides are TGTGCCAGCAGCGCCGGAACTAGGAATGAGCAGTTCTTC. This codes for CASSAGTRNEQFF.

A few counts support this clonotype. The chain recombines TRBV9 with TRBJ2-1; 10 nucleotides align to TRBD2. The trim removed 3 bases at V and 5 bases at J, leaving 2 bases unmatched. In germline, CDR1 is SGDLS, CDR2 YYNGEE. CDR3 length: 14 residues. The CDR3 region has the DNA TGTGCCAGCAGCGCTAGCGGGGGAGACAATGAGCAGTTCTTC. Its protein product is CASSASGGDNEQFF. Supplemented by reference TRBV9 and TRBJ2-1, the full variable domain reads DSGVTQTPKHLITATGQRVTLRCSPRSGDLSVYWYQQSLDQGLQFLIQYYNGEERAKGNILERFSAQQFPDLHSELNLSSLELGDSALYFCASSASGGDNEQFFGPGTRLTVL.